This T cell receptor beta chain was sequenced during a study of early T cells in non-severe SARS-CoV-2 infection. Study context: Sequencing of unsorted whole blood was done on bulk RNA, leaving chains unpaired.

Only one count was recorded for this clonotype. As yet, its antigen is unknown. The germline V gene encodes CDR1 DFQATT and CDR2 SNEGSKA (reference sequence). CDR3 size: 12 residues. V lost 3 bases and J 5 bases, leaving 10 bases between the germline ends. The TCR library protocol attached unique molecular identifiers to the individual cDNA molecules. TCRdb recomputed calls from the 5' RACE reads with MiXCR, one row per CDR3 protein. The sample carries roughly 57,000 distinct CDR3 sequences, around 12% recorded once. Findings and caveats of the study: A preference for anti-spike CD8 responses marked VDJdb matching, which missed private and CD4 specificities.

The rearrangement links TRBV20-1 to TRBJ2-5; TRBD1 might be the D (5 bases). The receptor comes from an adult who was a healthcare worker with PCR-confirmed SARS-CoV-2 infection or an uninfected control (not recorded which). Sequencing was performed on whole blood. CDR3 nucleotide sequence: TGCAGTGCTAGGGCAGGGAAGGAGACCCAGTACTTC. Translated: CSARAGKETQYF.